This is a list of T cell receptor beta chains from one sample in a study of long-term antiretroviral therapy in people with HIV. Clones were read by immunoSEQ multiplex PCR, and TCRdb kept only the in-frame ones, dropping some. The sample has under 20,000 clones, 91% seen once; the top ten hold around a tenth. The sample here was unsorted PBMCs, taken 3 years after starting antiretroviral therapy. The receptors were gathered from a man between 50 and 59 years old with HIV. Both conserved end residues are part of each CDR3.

CDR3 | J | V
CASSLALAGFTDTQYF | TRBJ2-3 | TRBV5-1
CASSLGARPADTQYF | TRBJ2-3 | TRBV7-7
CASSLTSELAGGNYEQYF | TRBJ2-7 | TRBV13
CASNPGHSYEQYF | TRBJ2-7 | TRBV2
CAWSEDSSYEQYF | TRBJ2-7 | TRBV30
CASSRRYGGYEQYF | TRBJ2-7 | TRBV5-8
CASSQQVTQRAEAFF | TRBJ1-1 | TRBV10-1
CASKQRGFDTGELFF | TRBJ2-2 | TRBV13
CASSLNRGHEQYF | TRBJ2-7 | TRBV5-1
CASSESGFSSGANVLTF | TRBJ2-6 | TRBV25-1
CASSAGLAGFEQYF | TRBJ2-7 | TRBV5-1
CASSIGQGAYEQYF | TRBJ2-7 | TRBV19
CASTVREPDTQYF | TRBJ2-3 | TRBV6-6
CASSLRRSGASYEQYF | TRBJ2-7 | TRBV7-2
CASSPFRDSSSGANVLTF | TRBJ2-6 | TRBV13
CASSVSQAGGSTDTQYF | TRBJ2-3 | TRBV6-4
CASSFKTGLDEQFF | TRBJ2-1 | TRBV28
CASRGGGADTQYF | TRBJ2-3 | TRBV11-2
CAIPIGDSAVGELFF | TRBJ2-2 | TRBV6-1
CASSYAPGWDSPLHF | TRBJ1-6 | TRBV7-2
CSAEGGAEAFF | TRBJ1-1 | TRBV29-1
CASSLPRGSTGELFF | TRBJ2-2 | TRBV19
CASSEASRGQPQHF | TRBJ1-5 | TRBV6-1
CASSMDRGTDTQYF | TRBJ2-3 | TRBV28
CASSNRVGNQPQHF | TRBJ1-5 | TRBV19
CASSRGTNYGYTF | TRBJ1-2 | TRBV27
CASSLRDTAIEQYF | TRBJ2-7 | TRBV5-1
CASSQQGESTEAFF | TRBJ1-1 | TRBV4-3
CASSHPWGQGSPLHF | TRBJ1-6 | TRBV28
CASSVSGTSGYEQYF | TRBJ2-7 | TRBV9
CALESGGIAAGELFF | TRBJ2-2 | TRBV30
CASSYQGNTEAFF | TRBJ1-1 | TRBV7-3
CATSREQGNTEAFF | TRBJ1-1 | TRBV15
CASSLDVINSPLHF | TRBJ1-6 | TRBV5-1
CASSVTPGQGVWNTEAFF | TRBJ1-1 | TRBV7-2
CASSVRAGELFF | TRBJ2-2 | TRBV9
CATLRGGVEAFF | TRBJ1-1 | TRBV28